The 21 T cell receptor beta chains presented below share a single source sample, sequenced in a study of molecular identifiers for immune sequencing clone quantification. A single record per CDR3 protein comes from TCRdb applying MiXCR to the PCR reads. This sample has 600,000 to 650,000 distinct CDR3 sequences, with about 20% found just once. The specimen sequenced was naive CD8+ T cells from blood, with Jurkat cell RNA spiked in. The subset was: FACS-sorted CD8+CD4-CCR7+CD45RA+ naive T cells. The receptors were gathered from a human donor in good health. Some libraries in this study had Jurkat cell RNA spiked in.

Notes on this clonotype: A much larger clone differs by one base, so this may be a read error. The V and J genes are TRBV7-9 and TRBJ2-4; 7 positions agree with TRBD1. CDR3 length: 17 residues. Germline CDR1 and CDR2: SEHNR and FQNEAQ (reference sequence). The trim removed 2 bases at V and 6 bases at J, leaving 13 bases unmatched. CDR3 sequence: CASSLSNQGQSPNIQYF. CDR3 nucleotides: TGTGCCAGCAGCTTATCAAATCAGGGACAGTCTCCAAACATTCAGTACTTC.

This clonotype was found many times. This chain connects TRBV13 to TRBJ1-2, with D possibly being TRBD1 (6 bases). Germline V gene lookup returns CDR1 PRHDT and CDR2 FYEKMQ (reference sequence). This CDR3 spans 17 amino acids. Between the trimmed V and J ends, which lost 5 bases and 4 bases, there was a span of 23 bases. This CDR3 is CASSLRGALYHPYGYTF. CDR3 nucleotides: TGTGCCAGCAGCCTGAGGGGGGCCCTCTACCATCCCTATGGCTACACCTTC. The complete variable domain, with remaining parts taken from reference TRBV13 and TRBJ1-2, reads AAGVIQSPRHLIKEKRETATLKCYPIPRHDTVYWYQQGPGQDPQFLISFYEKMQSDKGSIPDRFSAQQFSDYHSELNMSSLELGDSALYFCASSLRGALYHPYGYTFGSGTRLTVV.

This clonotype was recorded many times. The chain combines TRBV20-1 with TRBJ2-7; D may be TRBD2 (5 bases). CDR1 is DFQATT and CDR2 is SNEGSKA in the germline V gene (reference sequence). Trimming cost V 0 bases and J 7 bases, with 19 bases left between them. The CDR3 runs to 15 residues. CDR3 sequence (DNA): TGCAGTGCTAGAGAATCGCACCTAGGAGGTTGGGAGCAGTACTTC. Protein sequence: CSARESHLGGWEQYF.

This clonotype has ten or more counts. The chain carries TRBV7-9 and TRBJ2-7, with TRBD1 matching over 10 bases. CDR3 size: 13 residues. Germline V gene lookup returns CDR1 SEHNR and CDR2 FQNEAQ (reference sequence). The J segment lost 2 bases and the V segment lost 5 bases, leaving 0 bases of the junction unmatched. The DNA for the CDR3 is TGTGCCAGCAGCGGGACAGGGGCCTACGAGCAGTACTTC. Protein: CASSGTGAYEQYF.

In this sample, this clonotype turned up many times. The chain employs TRBV20-1 and TRBJ2-7; D is undetermined. The CDR3 is 14 residues long. The V end lost 1 base, the J end lost 5 bases, and 15 bases lay between the germline ends. The germline V gene has CDR1 DFQATT and CDR2 SNEGSKA (reference sequence). The CDR3 region is CSARVQASMNEQYF. The CDR3, as DNA: TGCAGTGCTAGAGTGCAGGCCTCTATGAACGAGCAGTACTTC.

Note on this clonotype: A much larger clonotype is one base distant, so this may be a read error. CDR3 DNA sequence: TGCAGTGCTACAAAGACGGACGAGGAAAACGAGCAGTGCTTC. As protein: CSATKTDEENEQCF. The gene calls are TRBV20-1 and TRBJ2-7; no reliable D call. Germline assignment: CDR1 DFQATT and CDR2 SNEGSKA (reference sequence). CDR3 size: 14 residues.

Regarding this clonotype: A much larger clone lies a single base off, so this may be a read error. The J gene is TRBJ2-5, the V gene TRBV7-3; possible D gene TRBD2, 6 bases. Germline V lookup: CDR1 SGHTA, CDR2 FQGTGA. The CDR3 is 17 residues long. The ends were cut back, 1 base at V and 4 bases at J, with 19 bases in the middle. CDR3 loop: CASSLIRRAGNRETQYF. For the CDR3, the DNA is TGTGCCAGCAGCTTAATTCGGAGAGCGGGCAACCGAGAGACCCAGTACTTC.

In its sample, this clonotype was seen many times. This rearrangement joins TRBV20-1 to TRBJ2-2, with 8 bases fitting TRBD1. V was clipped by 2 bases and J by 4 bases; unmatched bases: 6. Germline V gene lookup returns CDR1 DFQATT and CDR2 SNEGSKA (reference sequence). The CDR3 totals 15 residues. CDR3 DNA sequence: TGCAGTGCTAGAACCCAGGGGGCGGTCACCGGGGAGCTGTTTTTT. This sequence encodes CSARTQGAVTGELFF.

As to this clonotype: Given a much more abundant clone one base away, this may be a read error. The DNA of the CDR3 is TGTGCCAGCATCCAGGCGGGGTTAGGTGAGCAGTTCTTC. Protein product: CASIQAGLGEQFF. The chain has TRBV14 and TRBJ2-1; a weak D match, TRBD2 (6 bases). V lost 7 bases to trimming and J lost 9 bases, with 16 bases between them. The germline V gene encodes CDR1 SGHDN and CDR2 FVKESK. The CDR3 loop spans 13 amino acids.

In its sample, this clonotype was seen many times. The rearrangement uses TRBV20-1 and TRBJ2-7, with D unclear. Germline V lookup: CDR1 DFQATT, CDR2 SNEGSKA (reference sequence). V was shortened by 1 base and J by 0 bases, with 7 bases between the two germline ends. The CDR3 length is 13 residues. CDR3 sequence (DNA): TGCAGTGCTAGAGCGGCTGGCTCCTACGAGCAGTACTTC. This sequence encodes CSARAAGSYEQYF.

This clonotype was seen ten or more times. J is TRBJ2-3 and V is TRBV14; 12 positions match TRBD1. Trimming took 0 bases from V and 4 from J; bases not matched to a gene: 5. The germline gives CDR1 SGHDN, CDR2 FVKESK. This CDR3 has 17 amino acids. The CDR3 nucleotides read TGTGCCAGCAGCCAAGATTGGGGACAGGGGGCCGCAGATACGCAGTATTTT. It yields the protein CASSQDWGQGAADTQYF.

Remarks on this clonotype: This may come from a read error, since a much larger clone is one base off. This sequence joins TRBV4-1 and TRBJ1-1, with 8 nucleotides matching TRBD1. The CDR3 is 15 amino acids. The germline CDR1 and CDR2 sequences are MGHRA and YSYEKL. The CDR3 here is CAGSPLTGVNTEAFF. CDR3 coding DNA: TGCGCCGGCAGCCCGTTGACAGGGGTGAACACTGAAGCTTTCTTT.

This clonotype was seen a handful of times. The rearrangement links TRBV19 to TRBJ1-4, with 10 nucleotides matching TRBD1. Germline assignment: CDR1 LNHDA and CDR2 SQIVND (reference sequence). The CDR3 length is 16 residues. After removal of 7 bases from V and 0 bases from J, the junction contained 5 bases not matched to a gene. CDR3 DNA: TGTGCCAGTAAAGGGACAGGGGAAGCAACTAATGAAAAACTGTTTTTT. Translation gives CASKGTGEATNEKLFF.

The V call is TRBV6-4, the J call TRBJ1-2; maybe TRBD1 (6 bases). The CDR3 is made up of 15 amino acids. CDR1 MRHNA and CDR2 SNTAGT come from the germline V gene. V lost 6 bases and J lost 0, with 14 bases in between. The CDR3 region has the DNA TGTGCCAGCAGACCCTCGACAGGATCTAACTATGGCTACACCTTC. It specifies CASRPSTGSNYGYTF.

A word on this clonotype: Since a much larger clone is just one base distant, this may be a read error. The CDR3 ends on some other residue instead of the conserved phenylalanine or tryptophan, so this is likely a read error. This sequence joins TRBV28 and TRBJ2-7, with D unresolved. Trimming removed 5 bases from V and 6 bases from J, with 11 bases in between. Germline assignment: CDR1 MDHEN and CDR2 SYDVKM. This CDR3 has 12 residues. The chain's CDR3 is CASSDPRTEQYL. The CDR3 DNA is TGTGCCAGCAGTGATCCTCGGACCGAGCAGTACCTC.

This clonotype has a single count. The gene calls are TRBV6-2 or TRBV6-3 and TRBJ2-7; the D is unclear. This CDR3 comprises 14 residues. The V gene lost 11 bases and the J gene lost 8 bases, with 25 bases spanning the gap. Germline assignment: CDR1 MNHEY and CDR2 SVGEGT. The CDR3 spells CASTGDFQFYKQYF. In DNA, the CDR3 is TGTGCCTCTACTGGAGACTTCCAATTTTACAAGCAGTACTTC.

This clonotype has only a few counts. The chain joins TRBV19 to TRBJ1-3; D possibly corresponds to TRBD1 (5 bases). Between the trimmed V and J ends, which lost 7 bases and 4 bases, there was a span of 23 bases. This CDR3 is built from 17 residues. Germline loops: CDR1 LNHDA, CDR2 SQIVND (reference sequence). The CDR3 sequence: CASNPWAGSLAGNTIYF. The CDR3 nucleotides read TGTGCCAGTAATCCCTGGGCAGGGTCTCTCGCCGGAAACACCATATATTTT.

This clonotype was picked up many times. J is TRBJ1-3 and V is TRBV7-9; D remains unclear. V was shortened by 4 bases and J by 0 bases, with 13 bases between the two germline ends. The CDR3 spans 16 residues. Germline V gene sequence: CDR1 SEHNR, CDR2 FQNEAQ (reference sequence). CDR3 in DNA: TGTGCCAGCAGCTCCACCAGACCTAGCTCTGGAAACACCATATATTTT. Residues: CASSSTRPSSGNTIYF.

This clonotype was observed many times. The chain links TRBV7-8 to TRBJ2-5; D is possibly TRBD1 or TRBD2 (5 bases each). CDR1 and CDR2 from the germline V gene are SGHVS and FQNEAQ. The CDR3 is made up of 14 amino acids. V lost 0 bases, J lost 4 bases, and 9 bases lay in between. The CDR3 nucleotides are TGTGCCAGCAGCTTAGCGGGACCCAGAGAGACCCAGTACTTC. Translating it yields CASSLAGPRETQYF.

This clonotype was counted many times. The V call is TRBV12-3 or TRBV12-4, the J call TRBJ2-5; TRBD1 might be the D (6 bases). The CDR3 loop spans 14 amino acids. V was clipped by 6 bases and J by 2 bases, with 13 bases between them. This CDR3 is CASSPGRGQETQYF. Written as DNA, the CDR3 is TGTGCCAGCAGCCCCGGTAGGGGGCAAGAGACCCAGTACTTC.

This clonotype appeared many times. J is TRBJ2-5 and V is TRBV28, with 7 bases matching TRBD2. The length of the CDR3 is 16 residues. V was clipped by 5 bases and J by 3 bases; unmatched bases: 12. Germline values: CDR1 MDHEN, CDR2 SYDVKM. Written as DNA, the CDR3 is TGTGCCAGCAGTCCCCATTGGGGGGGAGTAAAAGAGACCCAGTACTTC. Protein product: CASSPHWGGVKETQYF.